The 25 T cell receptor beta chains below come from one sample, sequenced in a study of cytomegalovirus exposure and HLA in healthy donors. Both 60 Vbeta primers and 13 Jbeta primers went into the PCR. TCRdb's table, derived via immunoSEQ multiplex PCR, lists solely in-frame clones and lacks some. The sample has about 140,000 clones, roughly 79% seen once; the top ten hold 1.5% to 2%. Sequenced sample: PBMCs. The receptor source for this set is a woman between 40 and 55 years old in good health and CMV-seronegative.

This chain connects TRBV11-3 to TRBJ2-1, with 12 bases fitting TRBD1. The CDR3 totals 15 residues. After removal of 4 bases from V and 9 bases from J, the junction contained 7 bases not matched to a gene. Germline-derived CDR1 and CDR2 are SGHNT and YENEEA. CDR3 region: CASSWDRGLGGEQFF. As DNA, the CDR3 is TGTGCCAGCAGCTGGGACAGGGGGCTTGGAGGTGAGCAGTTCTTC.

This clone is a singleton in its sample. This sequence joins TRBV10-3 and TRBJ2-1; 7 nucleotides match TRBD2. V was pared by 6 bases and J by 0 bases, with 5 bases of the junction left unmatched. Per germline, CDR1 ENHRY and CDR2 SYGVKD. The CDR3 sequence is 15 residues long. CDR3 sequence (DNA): TGTGCCATCAGCCGGGAGGCGAGCTCCTACAATGAGCAGTTCTTC. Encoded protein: CAISREASSYNEQFF.

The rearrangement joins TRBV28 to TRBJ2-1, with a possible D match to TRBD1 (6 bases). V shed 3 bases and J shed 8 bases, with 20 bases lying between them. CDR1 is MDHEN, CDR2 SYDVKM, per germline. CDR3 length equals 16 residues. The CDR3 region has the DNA TGTGCCAGCAGTTTGTTGGACAGTACAAAGGTCTATGAGCAGTTCTTC. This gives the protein CASSLLDSTKVYEQFF.

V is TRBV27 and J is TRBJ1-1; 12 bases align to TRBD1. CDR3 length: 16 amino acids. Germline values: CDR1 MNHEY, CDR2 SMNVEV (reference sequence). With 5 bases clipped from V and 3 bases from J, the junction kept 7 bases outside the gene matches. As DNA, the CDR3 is TGTGCCAGCAGTCCCCGGGACAGGGGGCTGGACACTGAAGCTTTCTTT. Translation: CASSPRDRGLDTEAFF.

The CDR3 region has the DNA TGTGCCAGCAGTTTTAGCGGGCCTTACGAGCAGTACTTC. This sequence encodes CASSFSGPYEQYF. The chain links TRBV27 to TRBJ2-7; 7 nucleotides match TRBD2. Losses at the gene ends were 3 bases for V and 4 bases for J; bases not matched to a gene: 3. Germline CDR1 and CDR2: MNHEY and SMNVEV (reference sequence). The CDR3 is 13 residues long.

CDR3 loop: CAIDAGREDTEAFF. The DNA of the CDR3 is TGTGCCATCGACGCAGGGAGGGAAGACACTGAAGCTTTCTTT. The rearrangement uses TRBV10-3 and TRBJ1-1, with D possibly being TRBD1 (5 bases). This CDR3 has 14 amino acids. Between the trimmed V and J ends, which lost 8 bases and 3 bases, there was a span of 16 bases. Germline values: CDR1 ENHRY, CDR2 SYGVKD.

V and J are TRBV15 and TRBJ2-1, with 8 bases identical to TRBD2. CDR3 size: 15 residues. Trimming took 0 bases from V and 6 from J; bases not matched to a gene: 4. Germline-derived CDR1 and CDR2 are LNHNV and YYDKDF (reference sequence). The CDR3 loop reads CATSRDTGTSNEQFF. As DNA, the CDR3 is TGTGCCACCAGCAGAGATACTGGGACTAGCAATGAGCAGTTCTTC.

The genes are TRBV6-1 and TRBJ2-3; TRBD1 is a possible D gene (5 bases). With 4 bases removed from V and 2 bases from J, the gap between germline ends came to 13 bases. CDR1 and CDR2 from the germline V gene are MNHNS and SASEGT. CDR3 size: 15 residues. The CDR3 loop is CASSVVAGYTDTQYF. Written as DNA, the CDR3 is TGTGCCAGCAGTGTTGTCGCAGGGTACACAGATACGCAGTATTTT.

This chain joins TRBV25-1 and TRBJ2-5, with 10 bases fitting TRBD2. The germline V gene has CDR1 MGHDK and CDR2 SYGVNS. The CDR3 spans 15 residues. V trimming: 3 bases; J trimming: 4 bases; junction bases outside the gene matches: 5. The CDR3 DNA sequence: TGTGCCAGCAGTGAGTCCCTAGCGGGAGTAGAGACCCAGTACTTC. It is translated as CASSESLAGVETQYF.

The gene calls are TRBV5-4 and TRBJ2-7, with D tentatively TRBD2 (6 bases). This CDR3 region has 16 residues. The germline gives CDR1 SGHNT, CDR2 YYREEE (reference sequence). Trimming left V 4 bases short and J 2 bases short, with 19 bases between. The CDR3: CASSLKTSSAPYEQYF. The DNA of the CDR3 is TGTGCCAGCAGCCTAAAAACGTCTAGCGCGCCCTACGAGCAGTACTTC.

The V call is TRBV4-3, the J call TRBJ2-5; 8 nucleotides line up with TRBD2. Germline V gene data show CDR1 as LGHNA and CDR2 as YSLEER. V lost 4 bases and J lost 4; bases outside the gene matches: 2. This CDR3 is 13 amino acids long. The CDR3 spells CASSLGLAETQYF. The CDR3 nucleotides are TGCGCCAGCAGCCTAGGACTAGCAGAGACCCAGTACTTC.

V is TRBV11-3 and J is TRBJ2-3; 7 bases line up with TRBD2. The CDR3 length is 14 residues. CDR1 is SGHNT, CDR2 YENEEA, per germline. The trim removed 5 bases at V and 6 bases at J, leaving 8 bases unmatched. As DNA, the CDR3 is TGTGCCAGCAGCCCAGGACTAGGATGGGATACGCAGTATTTT. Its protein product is CASSPGLGWDTQYF.

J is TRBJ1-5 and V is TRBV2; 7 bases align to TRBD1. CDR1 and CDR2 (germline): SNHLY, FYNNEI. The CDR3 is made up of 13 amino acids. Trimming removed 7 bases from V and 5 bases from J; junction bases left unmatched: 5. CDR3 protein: CASTGQEYQPQHF. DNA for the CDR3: TGTGCCAGCACCGGACAGGAATATCAGCCCCAGCATTTT.

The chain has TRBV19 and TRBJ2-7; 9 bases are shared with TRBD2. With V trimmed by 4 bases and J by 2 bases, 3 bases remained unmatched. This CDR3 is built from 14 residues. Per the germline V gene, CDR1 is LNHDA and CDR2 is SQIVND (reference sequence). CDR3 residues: CASSTLAGTYEQYF. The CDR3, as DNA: TGTGCCAGTAGTACACTAGCGGGTACCTACGAGCAGTACTTC.

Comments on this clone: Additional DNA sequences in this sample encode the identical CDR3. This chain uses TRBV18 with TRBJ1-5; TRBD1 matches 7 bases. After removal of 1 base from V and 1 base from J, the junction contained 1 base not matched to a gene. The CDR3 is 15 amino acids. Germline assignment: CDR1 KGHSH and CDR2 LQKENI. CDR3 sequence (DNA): TGTGCCAGCTCACCACAGGGGGCGAGCAATCAGCCCCAGCATTTT. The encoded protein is CASSPQGASNQPQHF.

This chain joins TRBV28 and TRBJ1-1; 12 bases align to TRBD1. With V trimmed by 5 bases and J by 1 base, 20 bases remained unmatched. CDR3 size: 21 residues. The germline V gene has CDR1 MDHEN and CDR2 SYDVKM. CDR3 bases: TGTGCCAGCAGTCCGGGACAGGGGGCCTTTCCGCGCCAGCGCGAGAACACTGAAGCTTTCTTT. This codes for CASSPGQGAFPRQRENTEAFF.

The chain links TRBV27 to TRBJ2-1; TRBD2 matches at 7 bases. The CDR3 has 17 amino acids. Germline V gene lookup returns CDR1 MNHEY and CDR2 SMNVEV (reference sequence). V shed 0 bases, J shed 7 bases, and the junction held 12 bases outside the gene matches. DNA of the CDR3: TGTGCCAGCAGTTTATCGTGGGGGGAGGGCCTTATGAATGAGCAGTTCTTC. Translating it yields CASSLSWGEGLMNEQFF.

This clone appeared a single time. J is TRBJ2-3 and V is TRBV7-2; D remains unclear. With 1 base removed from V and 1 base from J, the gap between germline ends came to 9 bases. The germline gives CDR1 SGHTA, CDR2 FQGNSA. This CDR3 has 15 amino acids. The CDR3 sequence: CASSLGAIGTDTQYF. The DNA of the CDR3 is TGTGCCAGCAGCTTAGGGGCTATCGGCACAGATACGCAGTATTTT.

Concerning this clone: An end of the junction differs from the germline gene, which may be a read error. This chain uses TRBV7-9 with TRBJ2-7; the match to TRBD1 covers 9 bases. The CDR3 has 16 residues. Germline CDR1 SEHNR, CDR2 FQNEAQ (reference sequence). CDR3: CSSSRIGQGILYEQYF. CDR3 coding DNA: TGTTCCAGCAGCCGAATCGGACAGGGGATACTGTACGAGCAGTACTTC.

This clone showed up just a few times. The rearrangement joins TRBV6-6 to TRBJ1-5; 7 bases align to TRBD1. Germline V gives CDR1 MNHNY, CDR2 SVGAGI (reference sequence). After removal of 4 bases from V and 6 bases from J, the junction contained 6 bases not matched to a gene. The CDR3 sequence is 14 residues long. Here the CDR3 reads CASSWDSYSQPQHF. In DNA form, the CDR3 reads TGTGCCAGCAGTTGGGACAGCTATTCTCAGCCCCAGCATTTT.

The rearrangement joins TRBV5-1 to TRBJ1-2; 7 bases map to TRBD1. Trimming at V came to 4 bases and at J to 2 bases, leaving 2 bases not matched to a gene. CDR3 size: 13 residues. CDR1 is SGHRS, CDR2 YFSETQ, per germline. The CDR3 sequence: CASSGTANYGYTF. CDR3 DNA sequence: TGCGCCAGCAGCGGGACAGCAAACTATGGCTACACCTTC.

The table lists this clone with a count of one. In DNA form, the CDR3 reads TGTGCCAGCAGCCAGACAGGGGAAACTGAAGCTTTCTTT. Protein product: CASSQTGETEAFF. The chain employs TRBV5-5 and TRBJ1-1; 8 nucleotides agree with TRBD1. V shed 4 bases and J 5 bases; nucleotides not matched to a gene: 4. This CDR3 contains 13 residues. Germline assignment: CDR1 SGHKS and CDR2 YYEKEE (reference sequence).

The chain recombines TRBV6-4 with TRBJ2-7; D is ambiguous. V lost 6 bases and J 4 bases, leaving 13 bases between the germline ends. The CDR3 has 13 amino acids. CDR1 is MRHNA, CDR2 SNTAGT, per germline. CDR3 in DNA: TGTGCCAGCAGCGCCCAGGCCGGATACGAGCAGTACTTC. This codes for CASSAQAGYEQYF.

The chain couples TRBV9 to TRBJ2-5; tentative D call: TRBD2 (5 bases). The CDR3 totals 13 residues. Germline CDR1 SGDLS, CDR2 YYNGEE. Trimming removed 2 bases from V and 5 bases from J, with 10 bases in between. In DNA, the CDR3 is TGTGCCAGCAGCGTCGGGGAGTGGGAGACCCAGTACTTC. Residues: CASSVGEWETQYF.

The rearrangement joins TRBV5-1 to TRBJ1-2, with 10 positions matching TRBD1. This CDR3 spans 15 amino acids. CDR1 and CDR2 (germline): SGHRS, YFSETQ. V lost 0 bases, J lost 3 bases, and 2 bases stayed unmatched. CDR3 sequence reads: CASSLDGTGDYGYTF. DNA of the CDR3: TGCGCCAGCAGCTTGGACGGGACAGGGGACTATGGCTACACCTTC.